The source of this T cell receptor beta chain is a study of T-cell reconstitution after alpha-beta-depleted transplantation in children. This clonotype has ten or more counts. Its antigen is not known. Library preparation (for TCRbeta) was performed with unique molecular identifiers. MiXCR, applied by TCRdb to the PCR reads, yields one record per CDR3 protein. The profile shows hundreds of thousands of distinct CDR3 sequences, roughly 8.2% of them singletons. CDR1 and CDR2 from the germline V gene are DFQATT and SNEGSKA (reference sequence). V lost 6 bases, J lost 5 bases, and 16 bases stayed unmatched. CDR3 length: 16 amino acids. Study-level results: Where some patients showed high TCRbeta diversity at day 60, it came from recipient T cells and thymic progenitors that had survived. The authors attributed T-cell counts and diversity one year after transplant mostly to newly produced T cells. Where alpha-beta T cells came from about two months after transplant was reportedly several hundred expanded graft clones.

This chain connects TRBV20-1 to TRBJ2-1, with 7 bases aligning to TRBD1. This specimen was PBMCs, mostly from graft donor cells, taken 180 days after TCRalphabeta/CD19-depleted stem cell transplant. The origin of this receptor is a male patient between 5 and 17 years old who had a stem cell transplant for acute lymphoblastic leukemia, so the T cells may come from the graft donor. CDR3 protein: CSAAHPQRGPNNEQFF. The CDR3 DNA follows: TGCAGTGCCGCCCACCCACAGAGGGGGCCCAACAATGAGCAGTTCTTC.